The 24 T cell receptor beta chains below were found in one sample sequenced in a study of T cell repertoires in cytomegalovirus infection. Antigens for these TCRs are unknown. TCRdb independently ran MiXCR on the reads; one entry per CDR3 protein. The sample yields 550,000 to 850,000 distinct CDR3 sequences, around 32% seen once. Specimen: cultured PBMCs, collected from culture after CMV antigen stimulation. All receptors derive from a human donor in good health (CMV status not recorded). Some clones in this sample may be carry-over from other donors' samples.

This sequence joins TRBV7-9 and TRBJ2-1; no reliable D call. Germline CDR1 is SEHNR and CDR2 is FQNEAQ (reference sequence). The CDR3 is 15 residues long. Trimming cost V 7 bases and J 4 bases, with 17 bases left between them. CDR3 amino acids: CASTLTTPTYNEQFF. The CDR3 DNA is TGTGCCAGCACCCTAACAACCCCTACTTACAATGAGCAGTTCTTC.

V gene TRBV6-1 combines with J gene TRBJ1-3; D not resolved. The CDR3 is 17 residues long. CDR1 is MNHNS, CDR2 SASEGT, per germline. Trimming cost V 5 bases and J 1 base, with 18 bases left between them. CDR3 DNA: TGTGCCAGCAGTTCGACTATCCGGGTCGTTTCTGGAAACACCATATATTTT. This sequence encodes CASSSTIRVVSGNTIYF.

This clonotype appeared once. The chain uses TRBV15 and TRBJ1-2, with a tentative D call TRBD1 (6 bases). Germline V gene lookup returns CDR1 LNHNV and CDR2 YYDKDF (reference sequence). The CDR3 loop spans 17 amino acids. V was trimmed by 9 bases and J by 0 bases, leaving 23 bases between them. The DNA of the CDR3 is TGTGCCACTTTACTTAGGACGGACAGAGGAGCTAACTATGGCTACACCTTC. This codes for CATLLRTDRGANYGYTF.

The rearrangement joins TRBV19 to TRBJ1-2; D unresolved. Germline CDR1 reads LNHDA; CDR2 reads SQIVND (reference sequence). Trimming shortened V by 3 bases and J by 3 bases, and 14 bases separated the two germline ends. This CDR3 is built from 15 residues. Here the CDR3 DNA reads TGTGCCAGTAGTATGGCGTCCGCAGCTGACTATGGCTACACCTTC. This translates into CASSMASAADYGYTF.

There are a few counts of this clonotype. Here the CDR3 reads CASSLDPNYNEQFF. The CDR3 nucleotides are TGTGCCAGCAGCTTGGACCCTAACTACAATGAGCAGTTCTTC. The V call is TRBV7-2, the J call TRBJ2-1; no clear D gene. The CDR3 runs 14 residues. Germline assignment: CDR1 SGHTA and CDR2 FQGNSA. V shed 3 bases and J shed 3 bases, with 9 bases lying between them. Variable domain in full (rest from reference TRBV7-2 and TRBJ2-1): GAGVSQSPSNKVTEKGKDVELRCDPISGHTALYWYRQSLGQGLEFLIYFQGNSAPDKSGLPSDRFSAERTGGSVSTLTIQRTQQEDSAVYLCASSLDPNYNEQFFGPGTRLTVL.

The sample holds a few counts of this clonotype. The chain employs TRBV29-1 and TRBJ2-6; TRBD1 is a possible D gene (5 bases). CDR3 size: 16 residues. Germline V lookup: CDR1 SQVTM, CDR2 ANQGSEA. The ends were cut back, 4 bases at V and 0 bases at J, with 13 bases in the middle. CDR3 bases: TGCAGCGTTGTAGGGGAACAAGTCTCTGGGGCCAACGTCCTGACTTTC. The encoded protein is CSVVGEQVSGANVLTF.

The chain recombines TRBV25-1 with TRBJ2-3, with TRBD1 matching 7 bases. Per germline, CDR1 MGHDK and CDR2 SYGVNS. V trimming: 5 bases; J trimming: 4 bases; junction bases outside the gene matches: 12. The CDR3 is 16 residues long. CDR3: CASSLRTGVEADTQYF. As DNA, the CDR3 is TGTGCCAGCAGTTTACGGACAGGCGTCGAGGCAGATACGCAGTATTTT.

V is TRBV11-2 and J is TRBJ2-1; D possibly corresponds to TRBD2 (6 bases). The V and J ends lost 1 base and 7 bases respectively, with 20 bases between them. The germline CDR1 and CDR2 sequences are SGHAT and FQNNGV. The CDR3 covers 17 residues. CDR3 amino acids: CASSLAPRGSGQNEQFF. The CDR3 nucleotides are TGTGCCAGCAGCTTAGCCCCCCGGGGGAGTGGGCAAAATGAGCAGTTCTTC.

J is TRBJ2-2 and V is TRBV19; the D gene is possibly TRBD1 (6 bases). The CDR3 has 14 amino acids. Trimming took off 4 bases at V and 1 base at J, with 7 bases between the two ends. In germline, CDR1 is LNHDA, CDR2 SQIVND (reference sequence). For the CDR3, the DNA is TGTGCCAGTAGTACAGGGGAGAACACCGGGGAGCTGTTTTTT. Its translation is CASSTGENTGELFF.

The J gene is TRBJ1-4, the V gene TRBV9; 7 bases line up with TRBD1. J gave up 6 bases and V 4 bases, and 9 bases lay outside the gene matches. The CDR3 extends over 15 amino acids. Germline V lookup: CDR1 SGDLS, CDR2 YYNGEE. CDR3: CASSFSTGRDEKLFF. CDR3 DNA sequence: TGTGCCAGCAGCTTCTCGACAGGGAGGGATGAAAAACTGTTTTTT.

This clonotype has just a few counts. The chain uses TRBV7-9 and TRBJ2-3, with TRBD2 matching 13 bases. Per germline, CDR1 SEHNR and CDR2 FQNEAQ (reference sequence). J was trimmed by 4 bases and V by 5 bases; bases with no gene match: 18. This CDR3 is built from 20 residues. CDR3 DNA: TGTGCCAGCAGCCCTGCCACAACCGGGACTAGCGGGGACCCCCCAGATACGCAGTATTTT. Protein product: CASSPATTGTSGDPPDTQYF.

This clonotype has ten or more counts. This chain joins TRBV7-9 and TRBJ2-3; D is unresolved. Trimming pared 5 bases from V and 1 base from J, leaving 10 bases between. Germline assignment: CDR1 SEHNR and CDR2 FQNEAQ (reference sequence). There are 14 residues in the CDR3. The CDR3 here is CASSPLGRTDTQYF. CDR3 nucleotides: TGTGCCAGCAGCCCGTTAGGACGCACAGATACGCAGTATTTT.

The V and J genes are TRBV7-9 and TRBJ1-2, with unresolved D. The V end lost 1 base, the J end lost 7 bases, and 16 bases lay between the germline ends. The CDR3 is 15 amino acids. Germline assignment: CDR1 SEHNR and CDR2 FQNEAQ (reference sequence). The CDR3 coding sequence is TGTGCCAGCAGCTTAGGCAACGGGGAGAGAGGTGGCTACACCTTC. Translating gives CASSLGNGERGGYTF. The full variable domain, rest sourced from reference TRBV7-9 and TRBJ1-2, is DTGVSQNPRHKITKRGQNVTFRCDPISEHNRLYWYRQTLGQGPEFLTYFQNEAQLEKSRLLSDRFSAERPKGSFSTLEIQRTEQGDSAMYLCASSLGNGERGGYTFGSGTRLTVV.

V is TRBV12-3 or TRBV12-4 and J is TRBJ2-5; D unclear. The CDR3 length is 14 residues. With 6 bases removed from V and 4 bases from J, the gap between germline ends came to 15 bases. The CDR3 loop reads CASSSPGLLETQYF. The CDR3 coding sequence is TGTGCCAGCAGCTCTCCCGGGTTACTAGAGACCCAGTACTTC.

This clonotype occurred many times. This chain joins TRBV7-6 and TRBJ1-4; tentative D call: TRBD1 (5 bases). There are 16 residues in the CDR3. CDR1 is SGHVS and CDR2 is FNYEAQ in the germline V gene. Trimming pared 1 base from V and 3 bases from J, leaving 12 bases between. The CDR3 DNA reads TGTGCCAGCAGCTTAGGCAGGGTCCCAGCTAATGAAAAACTGTTTTTT. Translating gives CASSLGRVPANEKLFF.

This clonotype was seen more than once but under ten times. The gene calls are TRBV29-1 and TRBJ2-3; 13 bases agree with TRBD2. With V trimmed by 0 bases and J by 4 bases, 13 bases remained unmatched. The CDR3 length is 19 residues. Germline CDR1 is SQVTM and CDR2 is ANQGSEA. The CDR3 DNA sequence: TGCAGCGTTGAAGATCCCCTAGAGACTAGCGGGAGGAAGTCAGATACGCAGTATTTT. Protein product: CSVEDPLETSGRKSDTQYF.

The chain combines TRBV24-1 with TRBJ1-2; D ambiguous. Germline values: CDR1 KGHDR, CDR2 SFDVKD. V lost 6 bases and J lost 4, with 11 bases in between. The CDR3 runs to 13 residues. CDR3 nucleotides: TGTGCCACCAGTAATAGCGATTTCTATGGCTACACCTTC. Translated: CATSNSDFYGYTF.

The chain combines TRBV30 with TRBJ2-1; perhaps TRBD2 as D (7 bases). The CDR3 length is 12 residues. With 5 bases removed from V and 8 bases from J, the gap between germline ends came to 13 bases. Germline V CDR1 and CDR2: GTSNPN, SVGIG (reference sequence). CDR3 region: CAWEIGGDEQFF. In nucleotides, the CDR3 is TGTGCCTGGGAAATAGGGGGGGATGAGCAGTTCTTC. Drawing the rest from reference TRBV30 and TRBJ2-1, the complete variable domain is SQTIHQWPATLVQPVGSPLSLECTVEGTSNPNLYWYRQAAGRGLQLLFYSVGIGQISSEVPQNLSASRPQDRQFILSSKKLLLSDSGFYLCAWEIGGDEQFFGPGTRLTVL.

The chain links TRBV7-9 to TRBJ2-2; no clear D gene. Germline CDR1 and CDR2: SEHNR and FQNEAQ (reference sequence). The CDR3 spans 15 residues. With 1 base removed from V and 2 bases from J, the gap between germline ends came to 8 bases. CDR3 in DNA: TGTGCCAGCAGCTTAGGAGACACTAACACCGGGGAGCTGTTTTTT. Amino acids: CASSLGDTNTGELFF.

DNA for the CDR3: TGTGCCAGCAGCTTAGTCCGGACAGGGGGCGTCGAGCAGTACTTC. It yields the protein CASSLVRTGGVEQYF. The chain has TRBV7-6 and TRBJ2-7, with 11 bases matching TRBD1. Germline CDR1 is SGHVS and CDR2 is FNYEAQ. The CDR3 runs to 15 residues. After removal of 1 base from V and 6 bases from J, the junction contained 5 bases not matched to a gene.

There are a few counts of this clonotype. The genes are TRBV12-3 or TRBV12-4 and TRBJ2-3; 7 positions match TRBD1. V shed 5 bases and J 4 bases; nucleotides not matched to a gene: 6. The CDR3 extends over 14 amino acids. CDR3 coding DNA: TGTGCCAGCAGTCGACAGGGTCGTGCAGATACGCAGTATTTT. It translates to CASSRQGRADTQYF.

This clonotype was counted between two and nine times. V and J are TRBV10-3 and TRBJ2-7; D is perhaps TRBD1 (6 bases). Trimming left V 5 bases short and J 3 bases short, with 8 bases between. Germline lookup yields CDR1 ENHRY and CDR2 SYGVKD. This CDR3 has 12 amino acids. This CDR3 is CAISTGFYEQYF. CDR3 nucleotide sequence: TGTGCCATCAGTACAGGGTTCTACGAGCAGTACTTC.

This clonotype was found many times. The chain employs TRBV7-2 and TRBJ1-5; D call uncertain. Between the trimmed V and J ends, which lost 2 bases and 1 base, there was a span of 12 bases. Germline values: CDR1 SGHTA, CDR2 FQGNSA. This CDR3 comprises 16 residues. The CDR3 nucleotides read TGTGCCAGCAGCTTATATCCGCGGGTGAGCAATCAGCCCCAGCATTTT. Protein: CASSLYPRVSNQPQHF.

The chain has TRBV15 and TRBJ1-1, with D possibly being TRBD1 (6 bases). The CDR3 spans 14 residues. Germline V gene data show CDR1 as LNHNV and CDR2 as YYDKDF (reference sequence). Trimming shortened V by 2 bases and J by 1 base, and 8 bases separated the two germline ends. CDR3 bases: TGTGCCACCAGCAGACCACAGGGGAACACTGAAGCTTTCTTT. Translation gives CATSRPQGNTEAFF.